This T cell receptor beta chain is drawn from a study of neurological immune-mediated disorders. Study-wide results and limits: Subjects shared no identical expanded-clone CDR3 amino acid sequences, suggesting private TCR-beta repertoires in all groups. HTLV-1-associated myelopathy had the most TCR clonal expansion, whereas multiple sclerosis had the least (lower than in healthy controls). Grouping of repertoires by phylogeny put those of 18 of 34 multiple sclerosis patients into a single related-CDR3 cluster, a possible signature.

It was by 5'RACE with 10-nucleotide random UMIs that the cDNA was made. Using its own MiXCR run on the 5' RACE reads, TCRdb lists one record per CDR3 protein. The sample includes about 50,000 distinct CDR3 sequences, 4% to 5.5% of them seen just once. This clonotype has a count of ten or more. Its target is not known. The junction and the germline gene differ at one end; a read error may be behind it. This CDR3 comprises 16 residues. Germline V gene lookup returns CDR1 MDHEN and CDR2 SYDVKM. Sequences were obtained from PBMCs. The source of this sequence is a man aged 45-65 years with multiple sclerosis. The chain has TRBV28 and TRBJ1-5; TRBD1 might be the D (6 bases). The CDR3 DNA sequence: TGTGCCAGCAGTTCAAGGACAGCCTGGAGCAATCAGCCCCAGAATTTT. This codes for CASSSRTAWSNQPQNF. Based on the CDR3 plus reference TRBV28 and TRBJ1-5, the full variable domain is DVKVTQSSRYLVKRTGEKVFLECVQDMDHENMFWYRQDPGLGLRLIYFSYDVKMKEKGDIPEGYSVSREKKERFSLILESASTNQTSMYLCASSSRTAWSNQPQNFGDGTRLSIL.